A selection of T cell receptor beta chains follows, all from one sample in a study of T-cell reconstitution after alpha-beta-depleted transplantation in children. TCRdb independently ran MiXCR on the PCR reads; one entry per CDR3 protein. The data contain under 85,000 distinct CDR3 sequences, over 15% of them seen just once; the ten biggest clones take up 40% to 65%. This sample comprised PBMCs, mostly from graft donor cells, obtained 360 days after TCRalphabeta/CD19-depleted stem cell transplant. The receptors were gathered from a male patient aged 2 to 10 who had a stem cell transplant for acute lymphoblastic leukemia, so the T cells may come from the graft donor. The CDR3 runs from the conserved cysteine through the conserved F or W.

v_call cdr3_aa
TRBV12-3/TRBV12-4 CASSLAPTGAIYEQFF
TRBV12-3/TRBV12-4 CASSPEGPEAFF
TRBV25-1 CASSPARGPDTQYF
TRBV6-5 CASSYSGGKYGELFF
TRBV18 CASSPSEQGQPQHF
TRBV12-3/TRBV12-4 CASTPGRDSGELFF
TRBV3-1 CASSQGASGIRDTDTQYF
TRBV6-1 CASSQRQGPNTGELFF
TRBV5-1 CASSPEVQGAGELFF
TRBV2 CASSPLGGGVPLAKNIQYF
TRBV6-5 CASSYGSWGETQYF
TRBV12-3/TRBV12-4 CASSEVRSEAFF
TRBV7-9 CASSFDLSGYTF
TRBV7-9 CASSLSIAKNIQYF
TRBV12-3/TRBV12-4 CASSLEGPNTGELFF
TRBV3-1 CASSQEALTGDTQHF